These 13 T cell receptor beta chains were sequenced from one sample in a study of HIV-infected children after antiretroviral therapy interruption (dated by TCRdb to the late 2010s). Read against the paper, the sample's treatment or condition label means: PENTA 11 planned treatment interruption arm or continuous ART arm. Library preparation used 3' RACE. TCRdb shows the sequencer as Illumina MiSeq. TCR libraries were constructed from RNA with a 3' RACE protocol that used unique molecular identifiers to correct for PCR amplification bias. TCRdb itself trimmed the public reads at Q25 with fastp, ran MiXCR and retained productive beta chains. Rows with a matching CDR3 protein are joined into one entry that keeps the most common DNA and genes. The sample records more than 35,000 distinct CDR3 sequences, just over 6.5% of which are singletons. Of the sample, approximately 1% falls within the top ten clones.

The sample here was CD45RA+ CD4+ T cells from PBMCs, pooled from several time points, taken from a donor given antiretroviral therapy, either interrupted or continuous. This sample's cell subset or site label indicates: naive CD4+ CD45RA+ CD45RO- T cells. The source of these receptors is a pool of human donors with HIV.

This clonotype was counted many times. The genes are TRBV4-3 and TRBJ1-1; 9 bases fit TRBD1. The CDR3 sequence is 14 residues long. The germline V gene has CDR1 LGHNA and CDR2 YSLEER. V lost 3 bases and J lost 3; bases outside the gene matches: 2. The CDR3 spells CASSQTGGYTEAFF. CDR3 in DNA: TGCGCCAGCAGCCAGACAGGGGGATACACTGAAGCTTTCTTT.

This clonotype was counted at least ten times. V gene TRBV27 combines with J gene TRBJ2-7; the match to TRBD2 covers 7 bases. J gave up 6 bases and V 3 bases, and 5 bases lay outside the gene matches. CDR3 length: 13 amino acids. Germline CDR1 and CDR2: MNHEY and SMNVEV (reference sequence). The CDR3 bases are TGTGCCAGCAGTTTGGGAGGGGTCCGCGAGCAGTACTTC. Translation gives CASSLGGVREQYF.

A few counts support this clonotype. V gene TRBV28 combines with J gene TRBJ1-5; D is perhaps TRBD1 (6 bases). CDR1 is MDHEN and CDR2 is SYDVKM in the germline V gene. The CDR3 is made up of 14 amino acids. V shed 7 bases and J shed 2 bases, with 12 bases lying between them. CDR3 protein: CASNTAGGNQPQHF. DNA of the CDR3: TGTGCCAGCAACACGGCAGGGGGCAATCAGCCCCAGCATTTT.

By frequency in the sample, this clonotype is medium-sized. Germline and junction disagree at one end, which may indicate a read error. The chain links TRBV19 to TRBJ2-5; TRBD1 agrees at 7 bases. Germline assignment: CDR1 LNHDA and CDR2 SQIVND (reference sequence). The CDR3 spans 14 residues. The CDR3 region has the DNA TGTGCCAGCAGTATAAGGGGGCGCCAAGACACCCAGTACTTT. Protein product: CASSIRGRQDTQYF.

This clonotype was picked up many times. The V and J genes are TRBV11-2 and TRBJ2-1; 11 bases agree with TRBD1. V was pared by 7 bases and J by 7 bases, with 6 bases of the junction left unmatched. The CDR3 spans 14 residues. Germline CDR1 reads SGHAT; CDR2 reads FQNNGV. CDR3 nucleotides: TGTGCCAGCAACCTTGGACAGGGGGCGAATGAGCAGTTCTTC. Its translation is CASNLGQGANEQFF.

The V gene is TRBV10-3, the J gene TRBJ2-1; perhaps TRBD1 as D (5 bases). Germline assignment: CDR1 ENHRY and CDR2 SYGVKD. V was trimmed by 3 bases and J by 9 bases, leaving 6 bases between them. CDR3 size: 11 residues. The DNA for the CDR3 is TGTGCCATCAGTGATAGGGGTGAGCAGTTCTTC. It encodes CAISDRGEQFF.

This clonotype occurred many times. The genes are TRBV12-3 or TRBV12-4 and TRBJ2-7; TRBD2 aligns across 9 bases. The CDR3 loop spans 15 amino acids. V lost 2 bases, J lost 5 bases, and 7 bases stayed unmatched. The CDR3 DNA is TGTGCCAGCAGTTTATTAGGGACTAGCATAGACGAGCAGTACTTC. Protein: CASSLLGTSIDEQYF.

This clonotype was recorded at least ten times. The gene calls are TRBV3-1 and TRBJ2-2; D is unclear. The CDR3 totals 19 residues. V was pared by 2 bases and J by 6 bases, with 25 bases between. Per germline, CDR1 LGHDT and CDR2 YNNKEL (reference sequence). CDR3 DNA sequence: TGTGCCAGCAGCCAACCGAACCTGTGGGCGGTACAAGCCTCCGGGGAGCTGTTTTTT. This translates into CASSQPNLWAVQASGELFF.

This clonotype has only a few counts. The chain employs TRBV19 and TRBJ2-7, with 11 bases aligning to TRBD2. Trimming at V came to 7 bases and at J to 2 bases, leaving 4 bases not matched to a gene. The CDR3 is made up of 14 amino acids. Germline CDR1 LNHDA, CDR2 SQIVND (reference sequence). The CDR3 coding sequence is TGTGCCAGTAATAGCGGGAGGGCCGCCTACGAGCAGTACTTC. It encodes CASNSGRAAYEQYF. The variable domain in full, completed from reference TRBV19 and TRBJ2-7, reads DGGITQSPKYLFRKEGQNVTLSCEQNLNHDAMYWYRQDPGQGLRLIYYSQIVNDFQKGDIAEGYSVSREKKESFPLTVTSAQKNPTAFYLCASNSGRAAYEQYFGPGTRLTVT.

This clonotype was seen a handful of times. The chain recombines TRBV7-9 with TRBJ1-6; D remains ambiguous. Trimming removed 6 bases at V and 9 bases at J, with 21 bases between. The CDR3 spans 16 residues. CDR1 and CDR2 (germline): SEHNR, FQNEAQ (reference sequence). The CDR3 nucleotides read TGTGCCAGCAGAAATCTAAAGGCAGAACGGGGTTCACCCCTCCACTTT. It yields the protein CASRNLKAERGSPLHF.

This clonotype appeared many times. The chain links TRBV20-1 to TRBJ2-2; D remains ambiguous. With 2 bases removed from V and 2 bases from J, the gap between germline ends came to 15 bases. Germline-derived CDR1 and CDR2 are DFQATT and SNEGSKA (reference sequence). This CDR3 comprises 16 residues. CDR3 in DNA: TGCAGTGCTAGATCTCCACTTAGTGGAAACACCGGGGAGCTGTTTTTT. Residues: CSARSPLSGNTGELFF.

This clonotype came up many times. CDR3 in DNA: TGTGCCAGCAGCTTGACAGGGGGCGGTTGGGCTTTCTTT. As protein: CASSLTGGGWAFF. The chain recombines TRBV2 with TRBJ1-1; TRBD1 matches at 10 bases. The ends lost 6 bases at V and 11 bases at J; junction bases unmatched: 9. Germline loops: CDR1 SNHLY, CDR2 FYNNEI. The CDR3 has 13 residues.

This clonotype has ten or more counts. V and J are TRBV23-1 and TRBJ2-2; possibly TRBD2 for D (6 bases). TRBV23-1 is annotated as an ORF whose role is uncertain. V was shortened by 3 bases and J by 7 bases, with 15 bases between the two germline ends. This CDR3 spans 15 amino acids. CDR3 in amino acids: CASSHHKGLCGELFF. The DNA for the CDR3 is TGCGCCAGCAGTCATCACAAGGGACTTTGCGGGGAGCTGTTTTTT.